Each of the 25 T cell receptor beta chains below was sequenced from the same sample in a study of T cell changes during pregnancy in multiple sclerosis. The table came from immunoSEQ multiplex PCR; TCRdb's copy has only in-frame clones and leaves some out. The sample carries some 87,000 clones, 90% to 95% recorded once. The specimen comprised peripheral blood, sampled in the second trimester of pregnancy. These receptor sequences come from a female donor with multiple sclerosis, enrolled in a pregnancy study.

The rearrangement links TRBV9 to TRBJ2-5; 9 nucleotides line up with TRBD2. V lost 2 bases to trimming and J lost 5 bases; unmatched junction nucleotides: 10. Germline loops: CDR1 SGDLS, CDR2 YYNGEE. This CDR3 comprises 16 residues. CDR3 protein: CASSVIGGRAAETQYF. The CDR3 DNA reads as TGTGCCAGCAGCGTGATAGGCGGGAGGGCCGCGGAGACCCAGTACTTC.

This sequence joins TRBV10-1 and TRBJ2-5; D unresolved. The CDR3 extends over 15 amino acids. The V gene's germline CDR1 is WNHNN and CDR2 SYGVQD (reference sequence). V was cut by 0 bases and J by 4 bases, with 12 bases left in between. The DNA for the CDR3 is TGCGCCAGCAGTGAGTCGTCAATCAGAGGAGAGACCCAGTACTTC. As protein: CASSESSIRGETQYF.

The chain couples TRBV5-4 to TRBJ1-1; D not certain. This CDR3 is built from 14 residues. Germline lookup yields CDR1 SGHNT and CDR2 YYREEE (reference sequence). V was shortened by 0 bases and J by 0 bases, with 6 bases between the two germline ends. CDR3 in amino acids: CASSLAAMNTEAFF. The CDR3 DNA sequence: TGTGCCAGCAGCTTGGCTGCGATGAACACTGAAGCTTTCTTT.

The chain has TRBV7-6 and TRBJ2-1; maybe TRBD2 (6 bases). Germline values: CDR1 SGHVS, CDR2 FNYEAQ. The CDR3 is made up of 17 amino acids. V lost 6 bases, J lost 0 bases, and 18 bases lay in between. CDR3 sequence: CASRSRAGGYSYNEQFF. The DNA of the CDR3 is TGTGCCAGCAGATCCCGTGCCGGGGGTTACTCCTACAATGAGCAGTTCTTC.

V is TRBV30 and J is TRBJ1-2, with 10 positions matching TRBD1. The germline V gene encodes CDR1 GTSNPN and CDR2 SVGIG (reference sequence). V lost 2 bases, J lost 4 bases, and 4 bases stayed unmatched. There are 14 residues in the CDR3. CDR3 in amino acids: CAWSYGQGVYGYTF. Here the CDR3 DNA reads TGTGCCTGGAGTTATGGACAGGGGGTCTATGGCTACACCTTC.

This chain uses TRBV2 with TRBJ1-2; D is uncertain. The germline V gene has CDR1 SNHLY and CDR2 FYNNEI. This CDR3 contains 11 residues. V was trimmed by 11 bases and J by 8 bases, leaving 15 bases between them. This CDR3 reads CACFRTRGYTF. The CDR3 nucleotides are TGTGCCTGCTTCAGAACTAGGGGCTACACCTTC.

The J gene is TRBJ2-2, the V gene TRBV4-3; 12 positions agree with TRBD1. Trimming at V came to 1 base and at J to 5 bases, leaving 2 bases not matched to a gene. From germline, CDR1 is LGHNA and CDR2 YSLEER. The CDR3 covers 16 residues. The chain's CDR3 is CASSQGDRGHTGELFF. The CDR3, as DNA: TGCGCCAGCAGCCAAGGGGACAGGGGGCATACCGGGGAGCTGTTTTTT.

The CDR3 bases are TGTGCCACCAGTACGACCCGGGGCACTGAAGCTTTCTTT. Protein: CATSTTRGTEAFF. The chain combines TRBV15 with TRBJ1-1; the D is unclear. CDR1 is LNHNV and CDR2 is YYDKDF in the germline V gene (reference sequence). CDR3 length equals 13 residues. Trimming removed 6 bases at V and 4 bases at J, with 12 bases between.

This sequence joins TRBV7-9 and TRBJ1-2; D remains unclear. Germline V gene data show CDR1 as SEHNR and CDR2 as FQNEAQ (reference sequence). This CDR3 is 14 amino acids long. V gave up 3 bases and J gave up 0 bases, with 8 bases separating them. Written as DNA, the CDR3 is TGTGCCAGCAGCTTCCCCGGAGCTAACTATGGCTACACCTTC. This sequence encodes CASSFPGANYGYTF. Variable domain in full (rest from reference TRBV7-9 and TRBJ1-2): DTGVSQNPRHKITKRGQNVTFRCDPISEHNRLYWYRQTLGQGPEFLTYFQNEAQLEKSRLLSDRFSAERPKGSFSTLEIQRTEQGDSAMYLCASSFPGANYGYTFGSGTRLTVV.

A single count supports this clone. The rearrangement joins TRBV5-4 to TRBJ1-5; 8 bases map to TRBD1. This CDR3 contains 15 residues. CDR1 is SGHNT, CDR2 YYREEE, per germline (reference sequence). Trimming took 0 bases from V and 4 from J; bases not matched to a gene: 3. The CDR3 DNA sequence: TGTGCCAGCAGCTTGGGTACAGGGGGGAATCAGCCCCAGCATTTT. It encodes CASSLGTGGNQPQHF.

The chain carries TRBV29-1 and TRBJ1-1; 8 bases align to TRBD1. CDR1 is SQVTM, CDR2 ANQGSEA, per germline. The trim removed 4 bases at V and 3 bases at J, leaving 4 bases unmatched. The CDR3 is 13 amino acids. CDR3 residues: CSVVQGAYTEAFF. The DNA of the CDR3 is TGCAGCGTTGTCCAGGGGGCATACACTGAAGCTTTCTTT.

CDR3 nucleotides: TGCGCCAGCAGCCAAGTTACAGATCAGCCCCAGCATTTT. As protein: CASSQVTDQPQHF. The V gene is TRBV4-1, the J gene TRBJ1-5, with D unresolved. The CDR3 covers 13 residues. V lost 1 base to trimming and J lost 5 bases, with 6 bases between them. The V gene's germline CDR1 is MGHRA and CDR2 YSYEKL.

The chain employs TRBV7-6 and TRBJ1-2, with 10 bases fitting TRBD1. The CDR3 is 16 residues long. Per germline, CDR1 SGHVS and CDR2 FNYEAQ. V dropped 4 bases and J dropped 5; count of bases not matched to a gene: 10. CDR3 nucleotides: TGTGCCAGCAGCTGGGACGGGACAGGGGACCTGTATGGCTACACCTTC. This sequence encodes CASSWDGTGDLYGYTF.

The chain joins TRBV6-1 to TRBJ1-1; D might be TRBD1 (5 bases). CDR3 length equals 15 residues. V lost 6 bases and J lost 0, with 14 bases in between. Germline-derived CDR1 and CDR2 are MNHNS and SASEGT. Here the CDR3 reads CASRLDRAMNTEAFF. The CDR3 DNA reads TGTGCCAGCAGGCTAGACAGAGCCATGAACACTGAAGCTTTCTTT.

This clone was observed a handful of times. The genes are TRBV19 and TRBJ2-7; tentatively, D is TRBD1 (6 bases). The CDR3 is 12 amino acids. The germline V and J ends were trimmed by 5 bases and 4 bases, with 9 bases remaining between them. Per germline, CDR1 LNHDA and CDR2 SQIVND (reference sequence). This chain's CDR3 is CASSGTGYEQYF. Written as DNA, the CDR3 is TGTGCCAGTAGTGGCACAGGGTACGAGCAGTACTTC.

The V gene is TRBV29-1, the J gene TRBJ2-7; maybe TRBD2 (7 bases). CDR3 length equals 11 residues. Germline CDR1 reads SQVTM; CDR2 reads ANQGSEA. Trimming shortened V by 4 bases and J by 6 bases, and 10 bases separated the two germline ends. CDR3 amino acids: CSVVGGREQYF. CDR3 bases: TGCAGCGTTGTGGGGGGGCGCGAGCAGTACTTC.

The rearrangement uses TRBV19 and TRBJ1-2, with D possibly matching TRBD1 (6 bases). The V end lost 8 bases, the J end lost 2 bases, and 15 bases lay between the germline ends. Germline-derived CDR1 and CDR2 are LNHDA and SQIVND (reference sequence). There are 14 residues in the CDR3. The CDR3 coding sequence is TGTGCCAGTCTGAGGACAGAAGCAAACTATGGCTACACCTTC. This gives the protein CASLRTEANYGYTF. The variable domain in full, with the rest retrieved from reference TRBV19 and TRBJ1-2, is DGGITQSPKYLFRKEGQNVTLSCEQNLNHDAMYWYRQDPGQGLRLIYYSQIVNDFQKGDIAEGYSVSREKKESFPLTVTSAQKNPTAFYLCASLRTEANYGYTFGSGTRLTVV.

V is TRBV19 and J is TRBJ2-7; 8 nucleotides match TRBD1. The CDR3 is 12 residues long. Trimming cost V 6 bases and J 6 bases; bases outside gene matches: 4. CDR1 LNHDA and CDR2 SQIVND come from the germline V gene (reference sequence). The CDR3 protein is CASSRTGTEQYF. CDR3 DNA sequence: TGTGCCAGTAGCAGGACAGGGACCGAGCAGTACTTC.

The chain links TRBV15 to TRBJ2-5; D possibly corresponds to TRBD2 (5 bases). V dropped 5 bases and J dropped 0 bases, with 10 bases sitting between them. CDR3 length: 14 residues. The V gene's germline CDR1 is LNHNV and CDR2 YYDKDF (reference sequence). The CDR3 loop is CATSAQRNQETQYF. DNA for the CDR3: TGTGCCACCAGCGCCCAGCGGAACCAAGAGACCCAGTACTTC.

The J gene is TRBJ2-4, the V gene TRBV30; 10 bases line up with TRBD2. Germline-derived CDR1 and CDR2 are GTSNPN and SVGIG (reference sequence). The CDR3 has 17 amino acids. Unmatched junction bases numbered 9, after V lost 4 bases and J lost 0 bases. This CDR3 reads CAWNGLAEHLAKNIQYF. The CDR3 coding sequence is TGTGCCTGGAACGGACTAGCGGAGCACCTAGCCAAAAACATTCAGTACTTC.

The rearrangement joins TRBV5-1 to TRBJ2-5; D is possibly TRBD1 (5 bases). CDR1 and CDR2 (germline): SGHRS, YFSETQ. The CDR3 sequence is 14 residues long. V shed 1 base and J shed 4 bases, with 11 bases lying between them. The CDR3 coding sequence is TGCGCCAGCAGCTTGTGGGGCGCGGTAGAGACCCAGTACTTC. Protein sequence: CASSLWGAVETQYF.

The V call is TRBV4-2, the J call TRBJ2-3; TRBD2 aligns across 7 bases. The CDR3 is 17 residues long. Unmatched junction bases numbered 8, after V lost 0 bases and J lost 2 bases. In germline, CDR1 is LGHNA, CDR2 YNFKEQ. This CDR3 reads CASSQDRTGGPTDTQYF. CDR3 nucleotides: TGTGCCAGCAGCCAAGATCGAACGGGGGGACCCACAGATACGCAGTATTTT.

V is TRBV27 and J is TRBJ2-7, with 11 nucleotides matching TRBD1. The V segment lost 6 bases and the J segment 0 bases; nucleotides outside the gene matches: 4. Germline loops: CDR1 MNHEY, CDR2 SMNVEV (reference sequence). This CDR3 has 15 residues. The CDR3 reads CASRRTGGGSYEQYF. The CDR3 DNA reads TGTGCCAGCAGAAGGACAGGGGGCGGCTCCTACGAGCAGTACTTC.

J is TRBJ2-6 and V is TRBV4-3; D is possibly TRBD2 (5 bases). V was pared by 0 bases and J by 0 bases, with 9 bases between. The CDR3 runs 17 residues. Per the germline V gene, CDR1 is LGHNA and CDR2 is YSLEER. The CDR3 coding sequence is TGCGCCAGCAGCCAAGATCCCACTAGCTCTGGGGCCAACGTCCTGACTTTC. Its protein product is CASSQDPTSSGANVLTF.

The rearrangement uses TRBV28 and TRBJ2-2; D perhaps matches TRBD1 (5 bases). The CDR3 is 15 residues long. Germline loops: CDR1 MDHEN, CDR2 SYDVKM. V lost 3 bases and J 0 bases, leaving 8 bases between the germline ends. The CDR3 sequence is CASSFARANTGELFF. In DNA, the CDR3 is TGTGCCAGCAGTTTTGCCAGGGCGAACACCGGGGAGCTGTTTTTT.